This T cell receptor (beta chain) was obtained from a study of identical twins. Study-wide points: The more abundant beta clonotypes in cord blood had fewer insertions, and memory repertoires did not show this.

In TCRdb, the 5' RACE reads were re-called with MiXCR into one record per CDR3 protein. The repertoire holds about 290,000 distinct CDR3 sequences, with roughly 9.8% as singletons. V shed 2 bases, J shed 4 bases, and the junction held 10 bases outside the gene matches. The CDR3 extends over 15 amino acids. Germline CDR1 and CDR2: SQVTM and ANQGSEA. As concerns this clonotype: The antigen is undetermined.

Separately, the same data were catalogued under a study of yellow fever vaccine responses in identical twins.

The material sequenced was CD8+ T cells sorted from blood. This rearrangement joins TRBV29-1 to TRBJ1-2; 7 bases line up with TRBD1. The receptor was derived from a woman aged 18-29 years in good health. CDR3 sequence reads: CSVEREDRFSYGYTF. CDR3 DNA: TGCAGCGTTGAAAGGGAGGACAGGTTCTCCTATGGCTACACCTTC.